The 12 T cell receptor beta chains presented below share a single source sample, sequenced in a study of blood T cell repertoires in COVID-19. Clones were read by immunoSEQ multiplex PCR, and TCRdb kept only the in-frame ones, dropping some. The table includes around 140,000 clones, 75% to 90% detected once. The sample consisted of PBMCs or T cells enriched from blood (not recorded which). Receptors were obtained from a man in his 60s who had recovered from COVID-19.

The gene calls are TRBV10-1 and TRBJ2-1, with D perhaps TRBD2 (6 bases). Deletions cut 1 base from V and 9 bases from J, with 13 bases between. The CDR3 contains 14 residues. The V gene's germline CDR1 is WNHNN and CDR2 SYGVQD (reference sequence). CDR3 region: CASSELAGRSEQFF. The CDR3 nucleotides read TGCGCCAGCAGTGAGTTGGCGGGAAGATCTGAGCAGTTCTTC.

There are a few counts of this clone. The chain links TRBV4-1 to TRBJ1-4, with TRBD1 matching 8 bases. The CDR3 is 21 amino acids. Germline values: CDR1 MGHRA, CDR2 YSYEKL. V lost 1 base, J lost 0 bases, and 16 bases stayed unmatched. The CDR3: CASSQGRWQDRVLATNEKLFF. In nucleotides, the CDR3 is TGCGCCAGCAGCCAAGGTCGTTGGCAGGACAGGGTCCTTGCAACTAATGAAAAACTGTTTTTT.

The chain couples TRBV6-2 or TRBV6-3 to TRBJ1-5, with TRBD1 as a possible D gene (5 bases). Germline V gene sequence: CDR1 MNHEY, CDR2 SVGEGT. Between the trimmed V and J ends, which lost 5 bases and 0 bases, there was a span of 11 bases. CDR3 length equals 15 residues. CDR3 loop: CASSTGRYSNQPQHF. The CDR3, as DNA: TGTGCCAGCAGTACAGGACGGTATAGCAATCAGCCCCAGCATTTT.

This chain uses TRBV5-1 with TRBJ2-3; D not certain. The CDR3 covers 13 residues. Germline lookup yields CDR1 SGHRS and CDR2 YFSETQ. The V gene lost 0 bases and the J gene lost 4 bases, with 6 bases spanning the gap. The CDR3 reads CASSLVPADTQYF. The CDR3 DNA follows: TGCGCCAGCAGCTTGGTTCCGGCAGATACGCAGTATTTT.

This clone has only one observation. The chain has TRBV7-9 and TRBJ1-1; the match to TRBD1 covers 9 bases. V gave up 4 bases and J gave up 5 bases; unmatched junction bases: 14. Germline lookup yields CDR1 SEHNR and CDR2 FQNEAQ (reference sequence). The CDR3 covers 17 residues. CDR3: CASSSPPGTGLETEAFF. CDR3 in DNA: TGTGCCAGCAGCTCCCCCCCCGGGACAGGGCTAGAAACTGAAGCTTTCTTT.

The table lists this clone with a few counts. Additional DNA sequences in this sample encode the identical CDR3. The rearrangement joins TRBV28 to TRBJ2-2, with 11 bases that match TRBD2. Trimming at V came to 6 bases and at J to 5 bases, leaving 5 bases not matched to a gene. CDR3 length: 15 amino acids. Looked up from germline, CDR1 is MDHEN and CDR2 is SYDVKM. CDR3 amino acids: CASRPTSGSTGELFF. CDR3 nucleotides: TGTGCCAGCAGACCCACTAGCGGGAGTACCGGGGAGCTGTTTTTT.

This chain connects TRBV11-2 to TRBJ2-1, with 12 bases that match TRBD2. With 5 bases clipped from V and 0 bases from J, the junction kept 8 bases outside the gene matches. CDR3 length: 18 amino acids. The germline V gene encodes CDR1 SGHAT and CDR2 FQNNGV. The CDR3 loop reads CASSLLAGGISSYNEQFF. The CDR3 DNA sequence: TGTGCCAGCAGCCTGCTAGCGGGAGGGATAAGCTCCTACAATGAGCAGTTCTTC.

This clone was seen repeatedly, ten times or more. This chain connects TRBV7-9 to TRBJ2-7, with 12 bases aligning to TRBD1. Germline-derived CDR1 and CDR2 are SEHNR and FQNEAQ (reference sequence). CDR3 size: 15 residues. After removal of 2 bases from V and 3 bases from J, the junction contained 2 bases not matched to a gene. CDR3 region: CASSLRDRGHYEQYF. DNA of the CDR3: TGTGCCAGCAGCTTACGGGACAGGGGGCACTACGAGCAGTACTTC. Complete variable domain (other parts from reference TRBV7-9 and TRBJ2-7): DTGVSQNPRHKITKRGQNVTFRCDPISEHNRLYWYRQTLGQGPEFLTYFQNEAQLEKSRLLSDRFSAERPKGSFSTLEIQRTEQGDSAMYLCASSLRDRGHYEQYFGPGTRLTVT.

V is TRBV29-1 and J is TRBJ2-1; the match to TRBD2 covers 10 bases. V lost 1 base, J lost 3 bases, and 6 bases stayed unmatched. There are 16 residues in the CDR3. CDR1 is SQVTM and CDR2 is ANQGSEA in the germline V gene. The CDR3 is CSVEVASGSSYNEQFF. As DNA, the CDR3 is TGCAGCGTTGAAGTGGCTAGCGGGAGTAGCTACAATGAGCAGTTCTTC.

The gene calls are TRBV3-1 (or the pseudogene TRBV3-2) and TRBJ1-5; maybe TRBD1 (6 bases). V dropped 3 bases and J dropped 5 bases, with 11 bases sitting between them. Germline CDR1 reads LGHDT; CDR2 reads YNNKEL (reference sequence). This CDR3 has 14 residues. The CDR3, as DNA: TGTGCCAGCAGCCAGTCAGGGGAAGATCAGCCCCAGCATTTT. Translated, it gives CASSQSGEDQPQHF.

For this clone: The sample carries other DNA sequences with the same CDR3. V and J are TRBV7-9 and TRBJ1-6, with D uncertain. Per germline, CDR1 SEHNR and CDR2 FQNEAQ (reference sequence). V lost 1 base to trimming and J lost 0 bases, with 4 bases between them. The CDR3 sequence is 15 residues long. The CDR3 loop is CASSLGSSYNSPLHF. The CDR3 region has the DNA TGTGCCAGCAGCTTAGGGAGCTCCTATAATTCACCCCTCCACTTT. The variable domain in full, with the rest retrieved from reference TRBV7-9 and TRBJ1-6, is DTGVSQNPRHKITKRGQNVTFRCDPISEHNRLYWYRQTLGQGPEFLTYFQNEAQLEKSRLLSDRFSAERPKGSFSTLEIQRTEQGDSAMYLCASSLGSSYNSPLHFGNGTRLTVT.

The CDR3 protein is CASSLDAGASYNEQFF. The CDR3 DNA is TGTGCCAGCAGCTTGGACGCAGGCGCTTCCTACAATGAGCAGTTCTTC. This rearrangement joins TRBV5-5 to TRBJ2-1; D is unclear. Germline CDR1 is SGHKS and CDR2 is YYEKEE (reference sequence). Trimming shortened V by 0 bases and J by 1 base, and 11 bases separated the two germline ends. This CDR3 contains 16 residues.